The rows below give T cell receptor beta chains drawn from one sample of a study of blood T cells in healthy people across ages. TCRdb redid the calling of the 5' RACE reads with MiXCR, one entry per CDR3 protein. The sample lists some 900,000 distinct CDR3 sequences, about 48% occurring once. Sequenced material: blood. All receptors come from a man aged 30-40 years in good health. CDR3s include the opening cysteine and the closing phenylalanine or tryptophan. The D gene is left open where the match is weak. Size tells how often a clone was seen (once, few, many) or the class of an expanded clone, and some rows leave it out.

cdr3_aa: CASRYTGNEQFF
clone_size: NA
j_call: TRBJ2-1
d_call: NA
v_call: TRBV6-2/TRBV6-3

cdr3_aa: CATSLGDSGANVLTF
clone_size: NA
j_call: TRBJ2-6
d_call: NA
v_call: TRBV15

cdr3_aa: CASSKLPEQNSNQPQHF
clone_size: NA
j_call: TRBJ1-5
d_call: NA
v_call: TRBV21-1

cdr3_aa: CASTRLAGFYEQYF
clone_size: NA
j_call: TRBJ2-7
d_call: TRBD2
v_call: TRBV12-3/TRBV12-4

cdr3_aa: CSAWTGTYGYTF
clone_size: NA
j_call: TRBJ1-2
d_call: TRBD1
v_call: TRBV20-1

cdr3_aa: CASATASNQPQHF
clone_size: NA
j_call: TRBJ1-5
d_call: NA
v_call: TRBV18

cdr3_aa: CASSQGPGRYRDTQYF
clone_size: NA
j_call: TRBJ2-3
d_call: NA
v_call: TRBV4-1

cdr3_aa: CASSLLAPSGLSSYNEQFF
clone_size: NA
j_call: TRBJ2-1
d_call: TRBD2
v_call: TRBV7-3

cdr3_aa: CASSTSSGGAQETQYF
clone_size: few
j_call: TRBJ2-5
d_call: TRBD2
v_call: TRBV7-2

cdr3_aa: CAITHRDRDLNEQFF
clone_size: NA
j_call: TRBJ2-1
d_call: TRBD1
v_call: TRBV10-3

cdr3_aa: CASSVLAEGTDTQYF
clone_size: NA
j_call: TRBJ2-3
d_call: TRBD2
v_call: TRBV9

cdr3_aa: CASGVGGSSYNEQYF
clone_size: NA
j_call: TRBJ2-7
d_call: TRBD2
v_call: TRBV4-2

cdr3_aa: CSASPQGYETQYF
clone_size: NA
j_call: TRBJ2-5
d_call: NA
v_call: TRBV20-1

cdr3_aa: CASSFLARESTDTQYF
clone_size: NA
j_call: TRBJ2-3
d_call: NA
v_call: TRBV28

cdr3_aa: CASSHRVRSSYEQYF
clone_size: NA
j_call: TRBJ2-7
d_call: NA
v_call: TRBV14

cdr3_aa: CASSGRNSYEQYF
clone_size: few
j_call: TRBJ2-7
d_call: NA
v_call: TRBV18

cdr3_aa: CASTRPEATEAFF
clone_size: few
j_call: TRBJ1-1
d_call: NA
v_call: TRBV6-6

cdr3_aa: CASSLRTGPNTEAFF
clone_size: NA
j_call: TRBJ1-1
d_call: NA
v_call: TRBV5-1

cdr3_aa: CASSGGDRVVDEQFF
clone_size: once
j_call: TRBJ2-1
d_call: TRBD1
v_call: TRBV25-1

cdr3_aa: CASSLVAGNTGELFF
clone_size: NA
j_call: TRBJ2-2
d_call: NA
v_call: TRBV5-1

cdr3_aa: CASSSGSGTSTSYEQYF
clone_size: few
j_call: TRBJ2-7
d_call: TRBD2
v_call: TRBV5-1

cdr3_aa: CSARDRLSSYEQYF
clone_size: NA
j_call: NA
d_call: TRBD1
v_call: TRBV20-1